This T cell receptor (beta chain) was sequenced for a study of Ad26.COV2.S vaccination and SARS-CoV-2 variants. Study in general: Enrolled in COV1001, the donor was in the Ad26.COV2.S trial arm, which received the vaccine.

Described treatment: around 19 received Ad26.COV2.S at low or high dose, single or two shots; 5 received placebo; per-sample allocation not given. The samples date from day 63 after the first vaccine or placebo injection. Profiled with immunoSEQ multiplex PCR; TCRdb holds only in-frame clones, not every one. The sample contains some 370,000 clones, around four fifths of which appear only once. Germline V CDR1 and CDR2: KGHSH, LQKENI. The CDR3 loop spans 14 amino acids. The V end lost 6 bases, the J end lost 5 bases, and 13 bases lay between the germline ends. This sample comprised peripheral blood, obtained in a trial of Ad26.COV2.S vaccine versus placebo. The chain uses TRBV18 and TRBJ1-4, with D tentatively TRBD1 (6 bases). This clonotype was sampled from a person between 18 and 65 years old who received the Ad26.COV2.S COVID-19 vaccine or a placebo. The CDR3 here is CASSDRRLNEKLFF. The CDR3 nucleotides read TGTGCCAGCTCGGACAGAAGGTTGAATGAAAAACTGTTTTTT.